The 13 T cell receptor beta chains in this list originate from one sample, sequenced in a study of post-analysis software for immune sequencing data. Study-level points and caveats: Five TRBV segments occurring more often in patients than controls included TRBV5-6, TRBV5-1 and TRBV20-1.

Presence of unique molecular identifiers characterized the TCR beta cDNA libraries. Each CDR3 protein gets one entry after TCRdb re-called the PCR reads with MiXCR. This sample has 380,000 or so distinct CDR3 sequences, with around 33% found just once. Their target antigens are unknown. Sequenced sample: blood. These receptors all come from a girl under 18 with multiple sclerosis.

The rearrangement links TRBV7-9 to TRBJ2-7; D is ambiguous. Between the trimmed V and J ends, which lost 5 bases and 3 bases, there was a span of 14 bases. This CDR3 contains 14 residues. Germline V lookup: CDR1 SEHNR, CDR2 FQNEAQ (reference sequence). The CDR3 loop is CASSPQDRYYEQYF. CDR3 nucleotide sequence: TGTGCCAGCAGCCCCCAGGACCGCTACTACGAGCAGTACTTC. Looking up the rest from reference TRBV7-9 and TRBJ2-7 gives the full variable domain: DTGVSQNPRHKITKRGQNVTFRCDPISEHNRLYWYRQTLGQGPEFLTYFQNEAQLEKSRLLSDRFSAERPKGSFSTLEIQRTEQGDSAMYLCASSPQDRYYEQYFGPGTRLTVT.

The chain employs TRBV29-1 and TRBJ1-1; 9 positions match TRBD1. The germline gives CDR1 SQVTM, CDR2 ANQGSEA. The V gene end was trimmed by 7 bases and the J gene end by 2 bases; junction bases not matched to a gene: 14. The CDR3 runs 16 residues. The CDR3 loop is CSGRGQGDWVNTEAFF. Written as DNA, the CDR3 is TGCAGCGGGCGGGGACAGGGAGATTGGGTTAACACTGAAGCTTTCTTT.

This chain joins TRBV12-3 or TRBV12-4 and TRBJ2-1, with D perhaps being TRBD1 or TRBD2 (5 bases each). The length of the CDR3 is 14 residues. V lost 6 bases to trimming and J lost 2 bases, with 11 bases between them. The DNA for the CDR3 is TGTGCCAGCAGCCCGGGGCCGACCTACAATGAGCAGTTCTTC. This gives the protein CASSPGPTYNEQFF.

This clonotype was detected ten times or more. The gene calls are TRBV4-3 and TRBJ2-1; D not certain. This CDR3 region has 17 residues. Germline assignment: CDR1 LGHNA and CDR2 YSLEER. V was cut by 0 bases and J by 0 bases, with 12 bases left in between. The CDR3 region is CASSQEPPRSSYNEQFF. DNA for the CDR3: TGCGCCAGCAGCCAAGAGCCCCCACGGAGCTCCTACAATGAGCAGTTCTTC.

A word on this clonotype: The germline gene is not matched at one end of the junction; a read error may be the cause. The chain is built from TRBV12-3 or TRBV12-4 and TRBJ2-5; D is perhaps TRBD1 or TRBD2 (7 bases each). CDR3 length: 14 amino acids. The CDR3 loop reads CASNPRGGQGTQYF. CDR3 nucleotides: TGTGCCAGCAACCCCAGGGGGGGCCAAGGGACCCAGTACTTC.

This chain connects TRBV27 to TRBJ2-7; D remains unclear. The CDR3 is 17 amino acids. CDR1 is MNHEY and CDR2 is SMNVEV in the germline V gene (reference sequence). Trimming stripped 0 bases from V and 1 base from J, with 16 bases between. The CDR3 nucleotides read TGTGCCAGCAGTTTATCGAACTCTGATCCTTTTTCCTACGAGCAGTACTTC. The encoded protein is CASSLSNSDPFSYEQYF.

This clonotype was detected only a few times. The rearrangement links TRBV5-4 to TRBJ1-1; 8 positions match TRBD1. The trim removed 4 bases at V and 5 bases at J, leaving 7 bases unmatched. The CDR3 spans 14 residues. Germline V CDR1 and CDR2: SGHNT, YYREEE (reference sequence). CDR3 DNA: TGTGCCAGCAGCATAGGACAGGGAATTACTGAAGCTTTCTTT. It is translated as CASSIGQGITEAFF.

The chain recombines TRBV5-1 with TRBJ2-1; the D gene is possibly TRBD1 (5 bases). V lost 0 bases, J lost 6 bases, and 10 bases lay in between. Germline loops: CDR1 SGHRS, CDR2 YFSETQ. The CDR3 loop spans 14 amino acids. CDR3 coding DNA: TGCGCCAGCAGCTTGGCAGGGTCAAGCAATGAGCAGTTCTTC. Encoded protein: CASSLAGSSNEQFF.

CDR3 in amino acids: CASSQAGQGFYYEQYF. CDR3 in DNA: TGTGCCAGCAGCCAAGCTGGACAGGGGTTCTACTACGAGCAGTACTTC. The chain employs TRBV3-1 and TRBJ2-7, with 9 bases that match TRBD1. With 1 base clipped from V and 3 bases from J, the junction kept 7 bases outside the gene matches. The CDR3 consists of 16 residues. The germline V gene encodes CDR1 LGHDT and CDR2 YNNKEL (reference sequence).

The rearrangement links TRBV12-3 or TRBV12-4 to TRBJ2-3; possibly TRBD1 or TRBD2 for D (6 bases each). V lost 6 bases to trimming and J lost 4 bases, with 23 bases between them. This CDR3 has 17 residues. This CDR3 reads CASSNRVRGRRADTQYF. CDR3 coding DNA: TGTGCCAGCAGCAACCGGGTTCGGGGGCGCCGTGCAGATACGCAGTATTTT.

This clonotype appeared once. The junction departs from the called germline gene at one end, perhaps through a read error. The rearrangement joins TRBV12-3 or TRBV12-4 to TRBJ2-3; no definite D call. The CDR3 loop spans 14 amino acids. The CDR3 DNA is TGTGCCAGCAGTTTAGCAATGGAAGCAGATGCGCAGTATTTT. It specifies CASSLAMEADAQYF.

V is TRBV27 and J is TRBJ1-2; TRBD1 aligns across 7 bases. With V trimmed by 2 bases and J by 4 bases, 4 bases remained unmatched. Germline lookup yields CDR1 MNHEY and CDR2 SMNVEV (reference sequence). The CDR3 runs to 14 residues. CDR3 sequence (DNA): TGTGCCAGCAGTTTAACAGGGGATGGCTATGGCTACACCTTC. Protein product: CASSLTGDGYGYTF.

The table lists this clonotype with a few counts. The rearrangement uses TRBV7-6 and TRBJ2-7; D is undetermined. Germline lookup yields CDR1 SGHVS and CDR2 FNYEAQ. The CDR3 totals 12 residues. V gave up 5 bases and J gave up 6 bases, with 11 bases separating them. CDR3 sequence: CASSPIGSEQYF. CDR3 in DNA: TGTGCCAGCAGCCCCATTGGCTCCGAGCAGTACTTC.